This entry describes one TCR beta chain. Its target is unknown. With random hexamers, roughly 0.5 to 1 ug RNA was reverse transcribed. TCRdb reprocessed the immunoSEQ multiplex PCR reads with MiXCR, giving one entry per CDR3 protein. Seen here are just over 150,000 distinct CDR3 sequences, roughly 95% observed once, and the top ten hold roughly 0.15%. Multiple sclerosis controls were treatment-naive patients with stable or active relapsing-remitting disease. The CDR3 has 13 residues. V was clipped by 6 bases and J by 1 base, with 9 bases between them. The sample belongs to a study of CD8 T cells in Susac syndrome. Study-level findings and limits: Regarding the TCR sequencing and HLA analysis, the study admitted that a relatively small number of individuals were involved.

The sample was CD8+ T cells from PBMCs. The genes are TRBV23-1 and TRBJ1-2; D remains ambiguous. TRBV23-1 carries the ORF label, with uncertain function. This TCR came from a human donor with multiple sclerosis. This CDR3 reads CASRTGNNYGYTF. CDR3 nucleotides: TGCGCCAGCAGGACGGGGAATAACTATGGCTACACCTTC.